These 2 T cell receptor beta chains share one sample of origin, sequenced in a study of CD8+CD57+ T cells in acquired aplastic anemia. Only patients with CD8+CD57+ cell expansion on flow cytometry were chosen for sequencing. It was genomic DNA that served as the template for profiling TCR beta VDJ and CDR3. TCRdb re-called the reads through MiXCR, storing one row per CDR3 protein. In the table there are 150,000 or so distinct CDR3 sequences, roughly 48% of which are singletons. The source material was sorted CD4+, CD8+, or CD8+CD57+ T cells (not recorded which) from PBMCs. These receptors all stem from a human donor with aplastic anemia.

The J gene is TRBJ2-2, the V gene TRBV12-3 or TRBV12-4; D is unresolved. Deletions cut 0 bases from V and 6 bases from J, with 11 bases between. The CDR3 runs 15 residues. The chain's CDR3 is CASSLAPEGAGELFF. CDR3 sequence (DNA): TGTGCCAGCAGTTTAGCGCCGGAAGGCGCCGGGGAGCTGTTTTTT.

The chain couples TRBV18 to TRBJ1-1; D ambiguous. Germline CDR1 and CDR2: KGHSH and LQKENI. The CDR3 length is 14 residues. V was pared by 3 bases and J by 0 bases, with 8 bases between. CDR3 coding DNA: TGTGCCAGCTCACCTCAGGACCTGAACACTGAAGCTTTCTTT. This encodes CASSPQDLNTEAFF.